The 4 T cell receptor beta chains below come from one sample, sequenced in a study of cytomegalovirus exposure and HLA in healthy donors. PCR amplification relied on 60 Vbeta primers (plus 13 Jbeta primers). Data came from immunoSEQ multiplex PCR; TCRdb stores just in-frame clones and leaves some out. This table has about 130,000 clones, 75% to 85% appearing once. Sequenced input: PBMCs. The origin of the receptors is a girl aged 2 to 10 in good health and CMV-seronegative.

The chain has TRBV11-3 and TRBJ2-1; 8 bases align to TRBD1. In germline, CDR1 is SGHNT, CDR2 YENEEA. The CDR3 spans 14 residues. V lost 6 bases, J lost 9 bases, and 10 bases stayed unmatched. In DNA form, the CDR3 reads TGTGCCAGCAGTCTCCGGACAGGGTATAGTGAGCAGTTCTTC. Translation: CASSLRTGYSEQFF.

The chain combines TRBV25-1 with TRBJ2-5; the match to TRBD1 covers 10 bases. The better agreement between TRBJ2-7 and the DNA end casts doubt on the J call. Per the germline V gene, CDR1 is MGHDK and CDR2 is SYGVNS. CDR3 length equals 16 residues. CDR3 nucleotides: TGTGCCAGCAGTGGCGATTGGGACAGGGGAACCTACGAGCAGTACTTC. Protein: CASSGDWDRGTYEQYF.

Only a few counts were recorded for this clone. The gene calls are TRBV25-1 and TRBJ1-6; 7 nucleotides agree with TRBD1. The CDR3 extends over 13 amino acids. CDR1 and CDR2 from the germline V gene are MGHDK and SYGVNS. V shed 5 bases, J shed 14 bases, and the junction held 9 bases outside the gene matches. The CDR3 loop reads CASSLPGQPTLHF. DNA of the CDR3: TGTGCCAGCAGTCTCCCGGGACAGCCGACCCTCCACTTT.

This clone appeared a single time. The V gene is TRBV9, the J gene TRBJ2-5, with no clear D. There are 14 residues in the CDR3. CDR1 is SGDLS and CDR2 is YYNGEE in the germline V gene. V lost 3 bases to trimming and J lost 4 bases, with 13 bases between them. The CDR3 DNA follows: TGTGCCAGCAGCGCTGGGCAGGATCGAGAGACCCAGTACTTC. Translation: CASSAGQDRETQYF. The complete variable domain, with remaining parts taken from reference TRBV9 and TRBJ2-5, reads DSGVTQTPKHLITATGQRVTLRCSPRSGDLSVYWYQQSLDQGLQFLIQYYNGEERAKGNILERFSAQQFPDLHSELNLSSLELGDSALYFCASSAGQDRETQYFGPGTRLLVL.